One sample yielded the 18 T cell receptor beta chains listed below, sequenced in a study of T cells in Graves' hyperthyroidism and ophthalmopathy. Amplification targeted TCR beta CDR3 regions from RNA transcripts. Primed by the HTBI set, a first-round RT-PCR was run on the TCR CDR3. MiXCR, applied by TCRdb to the multiplex PCR reads, yields one record per CDR3 protein. The table lists hundreds of thousands of distinct CDR3 sequences, approximately 15% of them singletons, with 2.5% to 4% in the top ten. Source material: blood. These receptors came from a woman aged 40-49 years with Graves' ophthalmopathy.

V is TRBV7-3 and J is TRBJ2-1; TRBD1 or TRBD2 may be the D gene (6 bases each). The CDR3 sequence is 15 residues long. V lost 3 bases and J lost 1, with 10 bases in between. Germline assignment: CDR1 SGHTA and CDR2 FQGTGA. Here the CDR3 reads CASSFGGGSYNEQFF. For the CDR3, the DNA is TGTGCCAGCAGCTTCGGGGGCGGATCCTACAATGAGCAGTTCTTC.

The chain joins TRBV10-3 to TRBJ2-7, with D maybe TRBD2 (6 bases). Germline V gene lookup returns CDR1 ENHRY and CDR2 SYGVKD. CDR3 length equals 15 residues. V was clipped by 3 bases and J by 0 bases, with 12 bases between them. The CDR3 nucleotides are TGTGCCATCAGTGATACGCGGGGTTCCTCCTACGAGCAGTACTTC. Protein product: CAISDTRGSSYEQYF.

This clonotype appeared many times. The rearrangement uses TRBV7-9 and TRBJ1-1; D unresolved. Trimming took off 7 bases at V and 6 bases at J, with 21 bases between the two ends. CDR1 and CDR2 from the germline V gene are SEHNR and FQNEAQ (reference sequence). This CDR3 has 15 residues. CDR3 DNA: TGTGCCAGCATCAAAACGGGCGGGTCATACTCTGAAGCTTTCTTT. Translation gives CASIKTGGSYSEAFF.

J is TRBJ2-5 and V is TRBV27; TRBD2 is a possible D gene (6 bases). This CDR3 is 17 amino acids long. The germline gives CDR1 MNHEY, CDR2 SMNVEV (reference sequence). Between the trimmed V and J ends, which lost 4 bases and 2 bases, there was a span of 20 bases. The DNA for the CDR3 is TGTGCCAGCAGTTACTCGTTCGGGACTGTACCTCAAGAGACCCAGTACTTC. Amino acids: CASSYSFGTVPQETQYF.

This clonotype was seen a few times. This chain connects TRBV7-6 to TRBJ1-1, with unresolved D. Per the germline V gene, CDR1 is SGHVS and CDR2 is FNYEAQ. The V end lost 5 bases, the J end lost 7 bases, and 20 bases lay between the germline ends. The CDR3 has 15 amino acids. This CDR3 is CASSGTNPGLGEAFF. The CDR3 DNA reads TGTGCCAGCAGCGGAACAAACCCGGGGTTGGGTGAAGCTTTCTTT.

This clonotype was counted at least ten times. This rearrangement joins TRBV5-1 to TRBJ2-1, with 7 nucleotides matching TRBD2. The trim removed 5 bases at V and 9 bases at J, leaving 8 bases unmatched. The CDR3 totals 13 residues. CDR1 is SGHRS, CDR2 YFSETQ, per germline. The CDR3 reads CASRAAGDFEQFF. The CDR3 DNA reads as TGCGCCAGCAGGGCGGCGGGAGACTTTGAGCAGTTCTTC.

In its sample, this clonotype was seen many times. V usage is TRBV7-9 and J usage is TRBJ1-1; D gene ambiguous. The CDR3 covers 12 residues. V shed 6 bases and J shed 3 bases, with 8 bases lying between them. The germline CDR1 and CDR2 sequences are SEHNR and FQNEAQ (reference sequence). The CDR3 DNA follows: TGTGCCAGCAGTCCCGGATACACTGAAGCTTTCTTT. Its translation: CASSPGYTEAFF. Combining the CDR3 with reference TRBV7-9 and TRBJ1-1 gives the whole variable domain DTGVSQNPRHKITKRGQNVTFRCDPISEHNRLYWYRQTLGQGPEFLTYFQNEAQLEKSRLLSDRFSAERPKGSFSTLEIQRTEQGDSAMYLCASSPGYTEAFFGQGTRLTVV.

J is TRBJ2-1 and V is TRBV2; D might be TRBD1 or TRBD2, each matching 6 bases. V gave up 8 bases and J gave up 9 bases, with 8 bases separating them. Germline lookup yields CDR1 SNHLY and CDR2 FYNNEI. The CDR3 totals 10 residues. CDR3 sequence reads: CASRGLEQFF. CDR3 coding DNA: TGTGCCAGCCGGGGGCTTGAGCAGTTCTTC.

This clonotype was counted many times. The V and J genes are TRBV14 and TRBJ2-5; a weak D match, TRBD1 (5 bases). Trimming shortened V by 2 bases and J by 3 bases, and 13 bases separated the two germline ends. Germline V gene sequence: CDR1 SGHDN, CDR2 FVKESK. This CDR3 has 15 amino acids. As DNA, the CDR3 is TGTGCCAGCAGCCAAAGGGGTCGACAGAAAGAGACCCAGTACTTC. Its translation: CASSQRGRQKETQYF. Combining the CDR3 with reference TRBV14 and TRBJ2-5 gives the whole variable domain EAGVTQFPSHSVIEKGQTVTLRCDPISGHDNLYWYRRVMGKEIKFLLHFVKESKQDESGMPNNRFLAERTGGTYSTLKVQPAELEDSGVYFCASSQRGRQKETQYFGPGTRLLVL.

A remark on this clonotype: A much larger clone lies a single base off, so this may be a read error. The rearrangement links TRBV6-1 to TRBJ1-1; a possible D gene is TRBD1 (5 bases). From germline, CDR1 is MNHNS and CDR2 SASEGT. The length of the CDR3 is 14 residues. The CDR3 region is CTSRTLGTNTEAFF. CDR3 coding DNA: TGTACCAGCAGGACACTCGGTACGAACACTGAAGCTTTCTTT.

This clonotype was seen a handful of times. The CDR3 spells CASSNGANTGELFF. The CDR3 coding sequence is TGTGCCAGCAGCAACGGAGCGAACACCGGGGAGCTGTTTTTT. V is TRBV28 and J is TRBJ2-2; D is unresolved. Between the trimmed V and J ends, which lost 6 bases and 0 bases, there was a span of 8 bases. The CDR3 sequence is 14 residues long. Germline loops: CDR1 MDHEN, CDR2 SYDVKM.

This clonotype has at least ten counts. The chain recombines TRBV2 with TRBJ1-1; maybe TRBD1 (6 bases). CDR1 is SNHLY and CDR2 is FYNNEI in the germline V gene. The CDR3 spans 19 residues. With 7 bases removed from V and 1 base from J, the gap between germline ends came to 28 bases. In DNA form, the CDR3 reads TGTGCCAGCATTCAGAAGGGGGGGCAACCGGTGACTACGAACACTGAAGCTTTCTTT. This gives the protein CASIQKGGQPVTTNTEAFF.

This clonotype was seen many times. The chain recombines TRBV7-2 with TRBJ2-4; unclear D gene. CDR3 size: 12 residues. Germline V gene data show CDR1 as SGHTA and CDR2 as FQGNSA. The V end lost 5 bases, the J end lost 4 bases, and 6 bases lay between the germline ends. For the CDR3, the DNA is TGTGCCAGCAGCCTCCTAAAAAACATTCAGTACTTC. This encodes CASSLLKNIQYF.

The V gene is TRBV7-3, the J gene TRBJ2-6, with TRBD1 matching 11 bases. The CDR3 sequence is 19 residues long. J was trimmed by 0 bases and V by 5 bases; bases with no gene match: 9. CDR1 and CDR2 (germline): SGHTA, FQGTGA. As DNA, the CDR3 is TGTGCCAGCAGCCGAACCGGACAGGGGGCCCTCTCTGGGGCCAACGTCCTGACTTTC. Its protein is CASSRTGQGALSGANVLTF.

At least ten counts were recorded for this clonotype. The chain couples TRBV28 to TRBJ1-1, with D possibly matching TRBD1 (5 bases). The length of the CDR3 is 15 residues. V was clipped by 3 bases and J by 7 bases, with 18 bases between them. Germline CDR1 and CDR2: MDHEN and SYDVKM. The CDR3 here is CASSFPFGGNREAFF. DNA of the CDR3: TGTGCCAGCAGTTTTCCCTTCGGGGGAAACCGTGAAGCTTTCTTT.

The chain is built from TRBV20-1 and TRBJ1-2; D uncertain. Germline lookup yields CDR1 DFQATT and CDR2 SNEGSKA (reference sequence). CDR3 length equals 12 residues. V lost 5 bases and J 10 bases, leaving 17 bases between the germline ends. As DNA, the CDR3 is TGCAGTGCTCCATCCCAAGTCCCTAACTACACCTTC. It translates to CSAPSQVPNYTF.

The J gene is TRBJ1-1, the V gene TRBV10-2; TRBD1 matches 8 bases. CDR3 length: 15 residues. The V segment lost 7 bases and the J segment 6 bases; nucleotides outside the gene matches: 13. The germline V gene encodes CDR1 WSHSY and CDR2 SAAADI. This CDR3 reads CASIAGGRGRAEAFF. The CDR3 DNA reads TGCGCCAGCATAGCAGGGGGCAGGGGGCGGGCTGAAGCTTTCTTT.

This clonotype was seen only a few times. The J gene is TRBJ2-1, the V gene TRBV5-1, with D possibly matching TRBD1 (6 bases). The CDR3 loop spans 15 amino acids. In germline, CDR1 is SGHRS, CDR2 YFSETQ. V lost 4 bases and J lost 6, with 17 bases in between. The CDR3 loop reads CASSPTGGLFNEQFF. CDR3 nucleotide sequence: TGCGCCAGCAGCCCGACAGGTGGGTTATTCAATGAGCAGTTCTTC.